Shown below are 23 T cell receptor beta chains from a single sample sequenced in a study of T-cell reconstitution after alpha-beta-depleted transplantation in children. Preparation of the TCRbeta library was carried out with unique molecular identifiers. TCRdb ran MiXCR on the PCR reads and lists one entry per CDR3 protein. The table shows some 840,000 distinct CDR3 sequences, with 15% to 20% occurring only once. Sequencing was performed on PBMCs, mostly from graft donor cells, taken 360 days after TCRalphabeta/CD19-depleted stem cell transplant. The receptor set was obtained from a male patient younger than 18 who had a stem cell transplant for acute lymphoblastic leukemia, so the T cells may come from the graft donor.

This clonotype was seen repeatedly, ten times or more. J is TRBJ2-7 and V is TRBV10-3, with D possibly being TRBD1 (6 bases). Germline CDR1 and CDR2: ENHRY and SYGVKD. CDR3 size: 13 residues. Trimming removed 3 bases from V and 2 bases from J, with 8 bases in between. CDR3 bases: TGTGCCATCAGTGACAGGGGAACCTACGAGCAGTACTTC. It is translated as CAISDRGTYEQYF.

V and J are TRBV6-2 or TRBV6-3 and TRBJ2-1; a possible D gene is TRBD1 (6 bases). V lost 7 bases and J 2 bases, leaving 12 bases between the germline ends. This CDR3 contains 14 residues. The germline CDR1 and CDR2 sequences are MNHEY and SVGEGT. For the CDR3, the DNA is TGTGCCAGCACCCCCCCAGGGGCCTACAATGAGCAGTTCTTC. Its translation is CASTPPGAYNEQFF.

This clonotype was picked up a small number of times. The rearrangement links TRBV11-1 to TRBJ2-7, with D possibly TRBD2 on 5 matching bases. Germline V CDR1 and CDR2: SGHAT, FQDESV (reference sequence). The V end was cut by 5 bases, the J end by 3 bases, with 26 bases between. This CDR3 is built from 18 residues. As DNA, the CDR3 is TGTGCCAGCAGCCTCGTTTGGGCTGGAATGGAGGCCTTCTACGAGCAGTACTTC. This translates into CASSLVWAGMEAFYEQYF. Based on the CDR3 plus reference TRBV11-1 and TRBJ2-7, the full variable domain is EAEVAQSPRYKITEKSQAVAFWCDPISGHATLYWYRQILGQGPELLVQFQDESVVDDSQLPKDRFSAERLKGVDSTLKIQPAELGDSAMYLCASSLVWAGMEAFYEQYFGPGTRLTVT.

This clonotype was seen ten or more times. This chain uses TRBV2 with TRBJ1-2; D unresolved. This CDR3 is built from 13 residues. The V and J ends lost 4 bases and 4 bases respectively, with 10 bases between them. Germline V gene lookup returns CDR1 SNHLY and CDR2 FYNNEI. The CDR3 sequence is CASSVQVIYGYTF. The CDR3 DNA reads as TGTGCCAGCAGTGTGCAAGTTATCTATGGCTACACCTTC.

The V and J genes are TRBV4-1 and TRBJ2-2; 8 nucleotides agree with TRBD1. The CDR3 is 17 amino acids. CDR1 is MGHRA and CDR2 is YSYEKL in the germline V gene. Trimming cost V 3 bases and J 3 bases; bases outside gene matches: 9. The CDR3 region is CASSHRQGTPDTGELFF. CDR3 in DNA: TGCGCCAGCAGCCACCGACAGGGGACACCCGACACCGGGGAGCTGTTTTTT.

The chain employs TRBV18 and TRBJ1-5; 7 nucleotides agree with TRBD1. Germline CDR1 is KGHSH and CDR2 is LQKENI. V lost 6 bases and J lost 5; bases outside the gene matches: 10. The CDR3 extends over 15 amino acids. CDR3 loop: CASSPPGTVYQPQHF. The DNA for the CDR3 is TGTGCCAGCTCCCCTCCCGGGACAGTTTATCAGCCCCAGCATTTT.

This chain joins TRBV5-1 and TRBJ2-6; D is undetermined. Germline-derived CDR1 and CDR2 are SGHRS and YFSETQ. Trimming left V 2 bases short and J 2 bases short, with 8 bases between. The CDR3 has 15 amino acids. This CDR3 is CASSFLEPGANVLTF. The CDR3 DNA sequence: TGCGCCAGCAGCTTCCTGGAACCTGGGGCCAACGTCCTGACTTTC.

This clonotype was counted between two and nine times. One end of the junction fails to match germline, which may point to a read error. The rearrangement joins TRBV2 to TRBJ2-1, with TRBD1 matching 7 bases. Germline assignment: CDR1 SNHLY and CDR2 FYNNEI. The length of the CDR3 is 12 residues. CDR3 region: CASSRGQRRPYF. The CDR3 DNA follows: TGTGCCAGCAGTAGGGGACAGAGACGACCCTATTTC.

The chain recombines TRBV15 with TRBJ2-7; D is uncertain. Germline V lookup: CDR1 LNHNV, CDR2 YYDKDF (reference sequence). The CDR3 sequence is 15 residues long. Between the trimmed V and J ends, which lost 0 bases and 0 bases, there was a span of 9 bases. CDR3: CATSRDPRSSYEQYF. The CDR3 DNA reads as TGTGCCACCAGCAGAGACCCACGGAGCTCCTACGAGCAGTACTTC.

This chain's CDR3 is CASSLPGASGSRYQETQYF. The DNA of the CDR3 is TGTGCCAGCAGTTTACCAGGGGCTAGCGGGAGCCGGTACCAAGAGACCCAGTACTTC. The V gene is TRBV27, the J gene TRBJ2-5; 10 bases are shared with TRBD2. This CDR3 is 19 amino acids long. Germline V gene sequence: CDR1 MNHEY, CDR2 SMNVEV (reference sequence). The trim removed 2 bases at V and 0 bases at J, leaving 12 bases unmatched.

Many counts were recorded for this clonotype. CDR3: CSVMDRGRSYNEQFF. DNA for the CDR3: TGCAGCGTGATGGACAGGGGGCGTTCCTACAATGAGCAGTTCTTC. V usage is TRBV29-1 and J usage is TRBJ2-1; TRBD1 agrees at 11 bases. Losses at the gene ends were 6 bases for V and 1 base for J; bases not matched to a gene: 5. The germline gives CDR1 SQVTM, CDR2 ANQGSEA. The CDR3 has 15 amino acids.

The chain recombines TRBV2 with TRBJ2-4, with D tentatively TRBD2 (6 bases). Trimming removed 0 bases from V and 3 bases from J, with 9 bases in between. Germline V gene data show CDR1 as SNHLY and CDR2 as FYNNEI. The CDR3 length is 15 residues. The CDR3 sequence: CASSEAGLYKNIQYF. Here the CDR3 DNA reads TGTGCCAGCAGTGAAGCGGGACTCTACAAAAACATTCAGTACTTC.

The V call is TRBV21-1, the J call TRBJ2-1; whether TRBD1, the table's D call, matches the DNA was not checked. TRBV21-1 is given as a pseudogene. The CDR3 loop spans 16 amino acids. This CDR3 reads CASSPLNTSVGNEQFF. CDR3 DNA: TGTGCCAGCAGCCCCCTTAATACGAGTGTGGGCAATGAGCAGTTCTTC.

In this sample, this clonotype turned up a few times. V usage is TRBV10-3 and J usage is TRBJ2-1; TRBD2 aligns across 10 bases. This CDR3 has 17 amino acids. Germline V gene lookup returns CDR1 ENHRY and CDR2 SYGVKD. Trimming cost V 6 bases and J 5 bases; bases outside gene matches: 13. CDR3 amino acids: CAIRPRLGLAYHNEQFF. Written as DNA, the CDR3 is TGTGCCATCAGACCCAGGCTGGGACTAGCGTACCACAATGAGCAGTTCTTC.

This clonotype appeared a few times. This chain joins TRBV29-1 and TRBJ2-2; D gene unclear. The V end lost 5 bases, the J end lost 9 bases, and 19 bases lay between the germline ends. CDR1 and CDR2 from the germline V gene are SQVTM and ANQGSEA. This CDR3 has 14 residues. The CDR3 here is CSVFRPSKPRELFF. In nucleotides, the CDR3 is TGCAGCGTTTTTCGACCTTCGAAACCCCGGGAGCTGTTTTTT.

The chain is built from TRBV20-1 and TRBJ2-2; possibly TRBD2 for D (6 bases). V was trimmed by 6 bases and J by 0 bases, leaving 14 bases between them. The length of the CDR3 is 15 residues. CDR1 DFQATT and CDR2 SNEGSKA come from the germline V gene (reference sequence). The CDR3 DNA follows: TGCAGTGCACTTAGCGGAACCTCGAACACCGGGGAGCTGTTTTTT. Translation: CSALSGTSNTGELFF.

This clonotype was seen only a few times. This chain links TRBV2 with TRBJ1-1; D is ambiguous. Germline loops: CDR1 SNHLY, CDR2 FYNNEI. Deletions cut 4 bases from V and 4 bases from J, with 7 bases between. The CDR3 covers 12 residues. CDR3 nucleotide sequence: TGTGCCAGCAGTGGACATCCCACTGAAGCTTTCTTT. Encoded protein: CASSGHPTEAFF.

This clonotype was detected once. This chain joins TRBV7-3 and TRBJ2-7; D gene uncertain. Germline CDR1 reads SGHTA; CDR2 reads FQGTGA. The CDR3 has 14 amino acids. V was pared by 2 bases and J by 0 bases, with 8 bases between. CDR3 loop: CASSLRADSYEQYF. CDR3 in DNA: TGTGCCAGCAGCTTACGGGCAGACTCCTACGAGCAGTACTTC.

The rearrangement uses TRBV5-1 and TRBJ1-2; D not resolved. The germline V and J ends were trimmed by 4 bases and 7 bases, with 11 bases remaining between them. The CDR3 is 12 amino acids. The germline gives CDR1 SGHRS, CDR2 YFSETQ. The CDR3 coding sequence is TGCGCCAGCAGCACCAGCTACAGTGGCTACACCTTC. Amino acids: CASSTSYSGYTF.

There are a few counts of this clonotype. The CDR3 bases are TGTGCCAGCAGCCATCTCCCTAGGGGCATTCAGTACTTC. This sequence encodes CASSHLPRGIQYF. The V call is TRBV16, the J call TRBJ2-4; D might be TRBD1 (5 bases). Deletions cut 3 bases from V and 9 bases from J, with 12 bases between. The length of the CDR3 is 13 residues. Germline CDR1 and CDR2: KGHSY and FQNENV.

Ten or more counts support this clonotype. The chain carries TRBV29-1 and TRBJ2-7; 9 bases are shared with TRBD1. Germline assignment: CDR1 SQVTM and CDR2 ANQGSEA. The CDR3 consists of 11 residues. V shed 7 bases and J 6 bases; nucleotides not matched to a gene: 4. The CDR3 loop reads CSADRGREQYF. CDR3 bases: TGCAGCGCGGACAGGGGACGCGAGCAGTACTTC.

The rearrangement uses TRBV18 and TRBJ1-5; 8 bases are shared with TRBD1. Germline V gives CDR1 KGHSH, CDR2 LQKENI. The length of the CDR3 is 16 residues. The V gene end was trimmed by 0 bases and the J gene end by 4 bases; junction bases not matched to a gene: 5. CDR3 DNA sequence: TGTGCCAGCTCACCACCCAGGGGGCAGGGGAATCAGCCCCAGCATTTT. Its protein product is CASSPPRGQGNQPQHF.

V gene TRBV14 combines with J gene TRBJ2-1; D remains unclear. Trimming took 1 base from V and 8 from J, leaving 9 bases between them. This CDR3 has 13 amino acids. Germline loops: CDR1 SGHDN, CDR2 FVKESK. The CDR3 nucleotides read TGTGCCAGCAGCCAAGTCTACCCCGATGAGCAGTTCTTC. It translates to CASSQVYPDEQFF.